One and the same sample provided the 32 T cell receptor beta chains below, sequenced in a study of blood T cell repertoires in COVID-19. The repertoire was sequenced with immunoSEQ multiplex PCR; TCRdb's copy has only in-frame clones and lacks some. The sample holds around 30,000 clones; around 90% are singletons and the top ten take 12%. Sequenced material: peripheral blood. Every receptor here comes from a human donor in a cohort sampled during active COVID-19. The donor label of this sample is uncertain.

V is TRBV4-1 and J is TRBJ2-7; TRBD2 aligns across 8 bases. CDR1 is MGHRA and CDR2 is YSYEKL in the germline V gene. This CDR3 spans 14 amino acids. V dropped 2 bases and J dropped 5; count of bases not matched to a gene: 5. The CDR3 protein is CASSQPGGTDEQYF. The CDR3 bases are TGCGCCAGCAGCCAACCGGGGGGGACCGACGAGCAGTACTTC.

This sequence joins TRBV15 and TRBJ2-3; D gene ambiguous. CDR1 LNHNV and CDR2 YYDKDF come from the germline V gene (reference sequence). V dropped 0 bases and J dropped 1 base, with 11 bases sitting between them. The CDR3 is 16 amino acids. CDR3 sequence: CATSRDPYLGTDTQYF. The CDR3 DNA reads TGTGCCACCAGCAGAGATCCCTACCTCGGCACAGATACGCAGTATTTT.

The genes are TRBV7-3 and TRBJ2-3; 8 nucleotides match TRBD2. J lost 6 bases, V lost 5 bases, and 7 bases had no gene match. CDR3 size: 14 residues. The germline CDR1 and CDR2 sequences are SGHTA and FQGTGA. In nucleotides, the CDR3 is TGTGCCAGCAGCCCCCGAGCGGGAGTCGATACGCAGTATTTT. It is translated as CASSPRAGVDTQYF.

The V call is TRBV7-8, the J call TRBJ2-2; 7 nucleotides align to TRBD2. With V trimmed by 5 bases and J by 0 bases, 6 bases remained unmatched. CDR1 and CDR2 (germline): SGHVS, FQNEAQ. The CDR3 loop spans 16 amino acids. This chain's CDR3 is CASSPERGTNTGELFF. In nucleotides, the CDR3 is TGTGCCAGCAGCCCGGAGCGGGGCACGAACACCGGGGAGCTGTTTTTT.

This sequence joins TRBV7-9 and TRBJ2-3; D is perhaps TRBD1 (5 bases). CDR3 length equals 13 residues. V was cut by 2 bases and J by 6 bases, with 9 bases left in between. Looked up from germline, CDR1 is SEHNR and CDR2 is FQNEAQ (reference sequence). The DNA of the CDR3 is TGTGCCAGCAGCTTACAGGGCCCTGATACGCAGTATTTT. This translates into CASSLQGPDTQYF. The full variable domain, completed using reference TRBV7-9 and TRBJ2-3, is DTGVSQNPRHKITKRGQNVTFRCDPISEHNRLYWYRQTLGQGPEFLTYFQNEAQLEKSRLLSDRFSAERPKGSFSTLEIQRTEQGDSAMYLCASSLQGPDTQYFGPGTRLTVL.

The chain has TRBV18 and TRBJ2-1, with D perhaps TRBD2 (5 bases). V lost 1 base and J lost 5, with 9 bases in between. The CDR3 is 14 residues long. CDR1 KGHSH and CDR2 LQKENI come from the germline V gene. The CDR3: CASSPRGENNEQFF. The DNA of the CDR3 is TGTGCCAGCTCACCACGTGGGGAGAACAATGAGCAGTTCTTC. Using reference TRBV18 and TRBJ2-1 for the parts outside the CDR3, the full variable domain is NAGVMQNPRHLVRRRGQEARLRCSPMKGHSHVYWYRQLPEEGLKFMVYLQKENIIDESGMPKERFSAEFPKEGPSILRIQQVVRGDSAAYFCASSPRGENNEQFFGPGTRLTVL.

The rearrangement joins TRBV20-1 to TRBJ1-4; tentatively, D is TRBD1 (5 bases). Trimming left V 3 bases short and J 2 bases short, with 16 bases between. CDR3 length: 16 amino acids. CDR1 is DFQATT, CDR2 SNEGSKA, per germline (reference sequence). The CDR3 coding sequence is TGCAGTGCTAGTCCATTGCAGGGTGGCACTAATGAAAAACTGTTTTTT. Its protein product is CSASPLQGGTNEKLFF.

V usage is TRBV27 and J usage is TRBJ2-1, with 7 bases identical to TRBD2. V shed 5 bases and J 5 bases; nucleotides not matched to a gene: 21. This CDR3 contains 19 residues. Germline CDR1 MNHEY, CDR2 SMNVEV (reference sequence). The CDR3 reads CASSPRPRYSGAPNNEQFF. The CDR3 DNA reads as TGTGCCAGCAGTCCCCGCCCCCGCTACAGCGGGGCCCCAAACAATGAGCAGTTCTTC.

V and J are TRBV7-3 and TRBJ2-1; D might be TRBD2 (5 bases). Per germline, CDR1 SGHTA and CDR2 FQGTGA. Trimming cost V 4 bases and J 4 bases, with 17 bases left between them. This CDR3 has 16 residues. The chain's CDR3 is CASSSTPTTFYNEQFF. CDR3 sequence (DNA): TGTGCCAGCAGCTCCACGCCGACTACGTTTTACAATGAGCAGTTCTTC.

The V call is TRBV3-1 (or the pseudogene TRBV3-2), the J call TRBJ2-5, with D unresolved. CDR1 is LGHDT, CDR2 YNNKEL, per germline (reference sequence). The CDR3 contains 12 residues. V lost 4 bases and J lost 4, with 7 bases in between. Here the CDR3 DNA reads TGTGCCAGCAGCCTGAGCGTAGAGACCCAGTACTTC. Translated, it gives CASSLSVETQYF.

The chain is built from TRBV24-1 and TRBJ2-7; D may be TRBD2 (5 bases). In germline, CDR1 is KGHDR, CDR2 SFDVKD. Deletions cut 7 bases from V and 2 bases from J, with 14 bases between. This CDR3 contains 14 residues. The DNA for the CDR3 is TGTGCCACCAGGTCCGGGCCCGGGGCCTACGAGCAGTACTTC. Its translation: CATRSGPGAYEQYF.

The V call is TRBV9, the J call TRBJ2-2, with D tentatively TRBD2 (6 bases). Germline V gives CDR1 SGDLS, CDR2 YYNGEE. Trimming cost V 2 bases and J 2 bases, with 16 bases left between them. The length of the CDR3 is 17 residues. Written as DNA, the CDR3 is TGTGCCAGCAGCGTTAACTTCGGGACTCACAACACCGGGGAGCTGTTTTTT. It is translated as CASSVNFGTHNTGELFF.

This chain's CDR3 is CASSPRAANTEAFF. The CDR3 coding sequence is TGCGCCAGCAGCCCCAGGGCTGCGAACACTGAAGCTTTCTTT. The chain carries TRBV5-1 and TRBJ1-1; tentatively, D is TRBD1 (5 bases). V lost 4 bases and J lost 1, with 11 bases in between. The germline V gene has CDR1 SGHRS and CDR2 YFSETQ. The CDR3 runs to 14 residues.

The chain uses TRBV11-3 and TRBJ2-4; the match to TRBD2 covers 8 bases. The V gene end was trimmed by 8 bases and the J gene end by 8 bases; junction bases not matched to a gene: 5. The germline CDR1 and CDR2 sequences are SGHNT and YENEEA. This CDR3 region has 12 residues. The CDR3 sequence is CASGGRGDIQYF. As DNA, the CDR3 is TGTGCCAGCGGCGGGCGGGGGGACATTCAGTACTTC. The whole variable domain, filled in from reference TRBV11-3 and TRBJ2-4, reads EAGVVQSPRYKIIEKKQPVAFWCNPISGHNTLYWYLQNLGQGPELLIRYENEEAVDDSQLPKDRFSAERLKGVDSTLKIQPAELGDSAVYLCASGGRGDIQYFGAGTRLSVL.

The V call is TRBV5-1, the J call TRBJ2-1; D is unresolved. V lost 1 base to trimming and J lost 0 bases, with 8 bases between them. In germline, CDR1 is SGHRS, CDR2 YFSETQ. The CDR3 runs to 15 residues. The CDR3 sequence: CASSLLIASYNEQFF. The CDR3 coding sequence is TGCGCCAGCAGCTTGTTGATAGCCTCCTACAATGAGCAGTTCTTC. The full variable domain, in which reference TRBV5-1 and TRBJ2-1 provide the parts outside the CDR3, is KAGVTQTPRYLIKTRGQQVTLSCSPISGHRSVSWYQQTPGQGLQFLFEYFSETQRNKGNFPGRFSGRQFSNSRSEMNVSTLELGDSALYLCASSLLIASYNEQFFGPGTRLTVL.

In DNA, the CDR3 is TGCGCCAGCAGCAATCGGAGACAGGGACGAACCGGGGAGCTGTTTTTT. Protein product: CASSNRRQGRTGELFF. The chain couples TRBV5-1 to TRBJ2-2, with TRBD1 matching over 7 bases. CDR3 length equals 16 residues. CDR1 is SGHRS, CDR2 YFSETQ, per germline. The ends lost 4 bases at V and 5 bases at J; junction bases unmatched: 11.

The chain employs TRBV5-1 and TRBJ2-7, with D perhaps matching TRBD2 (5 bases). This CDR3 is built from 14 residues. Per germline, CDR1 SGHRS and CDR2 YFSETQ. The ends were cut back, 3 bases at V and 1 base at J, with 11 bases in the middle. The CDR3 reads CASSSQPGSYEQYF. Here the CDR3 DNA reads TGCGCCAGCAGCTCCCAACCGGGATCCTACGAGCAGTACTTC.

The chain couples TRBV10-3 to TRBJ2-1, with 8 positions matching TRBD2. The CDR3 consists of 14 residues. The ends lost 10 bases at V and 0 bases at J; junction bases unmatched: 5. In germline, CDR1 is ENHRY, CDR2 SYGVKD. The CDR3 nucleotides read TGTGCCACCGTAGCGGGAACCTCCTACAATGAGCAGTTCTTC. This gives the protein CATVAGTSYNEQFF.

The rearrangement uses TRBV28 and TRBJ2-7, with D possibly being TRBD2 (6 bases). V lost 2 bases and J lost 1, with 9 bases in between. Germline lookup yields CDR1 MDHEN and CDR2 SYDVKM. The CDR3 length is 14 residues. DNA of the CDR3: TGTGCCAGCAGTTTAGCCGGAGGGTCCTACGAGCAGTACTTC. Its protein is CASSLAGGSYEQYF.

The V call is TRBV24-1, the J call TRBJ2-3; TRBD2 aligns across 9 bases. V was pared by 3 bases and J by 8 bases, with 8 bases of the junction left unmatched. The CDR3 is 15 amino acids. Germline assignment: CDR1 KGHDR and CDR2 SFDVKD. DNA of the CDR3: TGTGCCACCAGTGATGCGGGAGGGAAATCTGGTACGCAGTATTTT. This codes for CATSDAGGKSGTQYF.

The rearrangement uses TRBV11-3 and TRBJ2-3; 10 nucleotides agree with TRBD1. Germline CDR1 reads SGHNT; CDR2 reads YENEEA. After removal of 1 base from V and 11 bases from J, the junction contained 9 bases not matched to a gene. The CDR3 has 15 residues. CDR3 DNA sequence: TGTGCCAGCAGCTTAGGGACAGGGGGTCCCCTTTGGCAGTATTTT. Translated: CASSLGTGGPLWQYF.

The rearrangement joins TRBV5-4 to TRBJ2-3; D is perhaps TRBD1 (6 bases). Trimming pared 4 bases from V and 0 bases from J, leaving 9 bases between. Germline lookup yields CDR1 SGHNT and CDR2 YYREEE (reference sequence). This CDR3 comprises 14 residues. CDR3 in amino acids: CASSPGQSTDTQYF. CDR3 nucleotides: TGTGCCAGCAGCCCTGGACAGAGCACAGATACGCAGTATTTT.

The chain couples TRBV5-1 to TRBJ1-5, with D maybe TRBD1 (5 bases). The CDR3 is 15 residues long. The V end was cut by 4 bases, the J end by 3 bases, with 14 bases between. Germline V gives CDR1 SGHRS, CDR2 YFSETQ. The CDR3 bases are TGCGCCAGCAGCCAGCTTGGGGGGGACAATCAGCCCCAGCATTTT. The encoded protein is CASSQLGGDNQPQHF.

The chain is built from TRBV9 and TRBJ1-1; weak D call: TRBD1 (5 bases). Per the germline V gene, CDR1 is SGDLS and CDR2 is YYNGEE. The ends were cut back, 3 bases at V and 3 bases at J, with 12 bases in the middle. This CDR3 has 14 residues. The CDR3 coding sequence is TGTGCCAGCAGCGCGGCGGGGGGTTACACTGAAGCTTTCTTT. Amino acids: CASSAAGGYTEAFF.

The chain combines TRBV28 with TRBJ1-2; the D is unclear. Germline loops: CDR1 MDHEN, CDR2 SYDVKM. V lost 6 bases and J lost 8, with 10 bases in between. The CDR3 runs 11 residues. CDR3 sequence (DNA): TGTGCCAGCAGAACTCCGCTAGGCTACACCTTC. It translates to CASRTPLGYTF.

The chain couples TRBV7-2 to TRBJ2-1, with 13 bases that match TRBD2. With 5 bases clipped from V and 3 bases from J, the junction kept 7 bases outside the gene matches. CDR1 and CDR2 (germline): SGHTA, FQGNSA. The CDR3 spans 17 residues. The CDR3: CASSIDGLAGDYNEQFF. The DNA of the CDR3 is TGTGCCAGCAGCATCGACGGACTAGCGGGAGACTACAATGAGCAGTTCTTC.

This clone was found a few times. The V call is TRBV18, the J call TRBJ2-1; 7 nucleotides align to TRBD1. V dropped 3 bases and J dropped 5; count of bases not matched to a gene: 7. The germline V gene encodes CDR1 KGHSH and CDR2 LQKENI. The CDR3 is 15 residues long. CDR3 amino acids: CASSPGPGQNNEQFF. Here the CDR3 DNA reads TGTGCCAGCTCACCGGGACCGGGACAGAACAATGAGCAGTTCTTC.

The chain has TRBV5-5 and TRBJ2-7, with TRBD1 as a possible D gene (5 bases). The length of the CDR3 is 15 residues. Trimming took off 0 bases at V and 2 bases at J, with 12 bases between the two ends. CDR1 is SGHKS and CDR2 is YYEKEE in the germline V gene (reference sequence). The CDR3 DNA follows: TGTGCCAGCAGCTTGGTTTCACAGGCACCCTACGAGCAGTACTTC. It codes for CASSLVSQAPYEQYF. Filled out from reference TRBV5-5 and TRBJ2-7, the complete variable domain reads DAGVTQSPTHLIKTRGQQVTLRCSPISGHKSVSWYQQVLGQGPQFIFQYYEKEERGRGNFPDRFSARQFPNYSSELNVNALLLGDSALYLCASSLVSQAPYEQYFGPGTRLTVT.

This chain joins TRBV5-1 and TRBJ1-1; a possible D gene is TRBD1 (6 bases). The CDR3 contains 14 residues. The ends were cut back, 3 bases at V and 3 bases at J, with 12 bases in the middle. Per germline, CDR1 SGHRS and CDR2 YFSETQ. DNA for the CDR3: TGCGCCAGCAGCTCACAGGGAGGGCACACTGAAGCTTTCTTT. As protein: CASSSQGGHTEAFF.

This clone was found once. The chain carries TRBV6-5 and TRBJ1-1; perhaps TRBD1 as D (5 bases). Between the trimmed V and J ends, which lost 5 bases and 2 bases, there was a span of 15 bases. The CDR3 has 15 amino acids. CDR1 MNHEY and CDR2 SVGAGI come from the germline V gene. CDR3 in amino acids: CASSRTNYANTEAFF. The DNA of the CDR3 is TGTGCCAGCAGTAGGACAAACTACGCAAACACTGAAGCTTTCTTT.

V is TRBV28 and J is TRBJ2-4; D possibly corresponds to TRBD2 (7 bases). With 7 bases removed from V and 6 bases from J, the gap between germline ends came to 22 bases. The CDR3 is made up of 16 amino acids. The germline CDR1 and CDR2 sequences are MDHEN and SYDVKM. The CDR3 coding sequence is TGTGCCAGCAATCTACGGGGGGCAGGGGCCCGAAACATTCAGTACTTC. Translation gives CASNLRGAGARNIQYF.

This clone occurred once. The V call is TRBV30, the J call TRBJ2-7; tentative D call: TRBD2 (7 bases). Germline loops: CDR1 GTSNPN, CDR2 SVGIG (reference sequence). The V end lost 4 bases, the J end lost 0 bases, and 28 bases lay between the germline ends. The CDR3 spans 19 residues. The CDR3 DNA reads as TGTGCCTGGAAGCGGGGCGGGGGCCCCAGCTTACGGCTCTCCTACGAGCAGTACTTC. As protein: CAWKRGGGPSLRLSYEQYF.